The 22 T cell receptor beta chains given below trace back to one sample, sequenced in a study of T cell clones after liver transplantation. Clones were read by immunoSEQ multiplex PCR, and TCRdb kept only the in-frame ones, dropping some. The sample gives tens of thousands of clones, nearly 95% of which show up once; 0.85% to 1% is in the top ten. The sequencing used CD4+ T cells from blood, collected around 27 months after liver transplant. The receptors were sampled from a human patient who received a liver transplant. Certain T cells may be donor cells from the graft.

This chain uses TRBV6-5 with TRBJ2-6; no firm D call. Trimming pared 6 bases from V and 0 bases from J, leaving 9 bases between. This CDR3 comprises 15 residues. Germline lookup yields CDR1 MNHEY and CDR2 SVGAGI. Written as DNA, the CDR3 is TGTGCCAGCAGACGACTGGCCTCTGGGGCCAACGTCCTGACTTTC. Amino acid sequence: CASRRLASGANVLTF.

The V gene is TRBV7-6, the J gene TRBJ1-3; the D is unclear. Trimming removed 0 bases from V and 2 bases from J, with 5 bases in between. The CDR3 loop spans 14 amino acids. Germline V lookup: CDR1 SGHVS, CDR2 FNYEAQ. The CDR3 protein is CASSLAVTGNTIYF. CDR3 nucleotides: TGTGCCAGCAGCTTAGCAGTGACTGGAAACACCATATATTTT.

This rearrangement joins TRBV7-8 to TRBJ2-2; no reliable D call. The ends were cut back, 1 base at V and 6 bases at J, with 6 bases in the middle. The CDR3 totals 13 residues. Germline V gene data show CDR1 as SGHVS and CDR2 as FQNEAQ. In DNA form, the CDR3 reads TGTGCCAGCAGCTTAGGCGCGTCCGGGGAGCTGTTTTTT. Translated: CASSLGASGELFF.

The CDR3 DNA follows: TGTGCCTGGAGTCCCGGGACGAATCAGCCCCAGCATTTT. Its translation: CAWSPGTNQPQHF. The chain employs TRBV30 and TRBJ1-5; D might be TRBD1 (5 bases). This CDR3 spans 13 amino acids. Germline lookup yields CDR1 GTSNPN and CDR2 SVGIG (reference sequence). V was shortened by 2 bases and J by 4 bases, with 9 bases between the two germline ends. Complete variable domain (other parts from reference TRBV30 and TRBJ1-5): SQTIHQWPATLVQPVGSPLSLECTVEGTSNPNLYWYRQAAGRGLQLLFYSVGIGQISSEVPQNLSASRPQDRQFILSSKKLLLSDSGFYLCAWSPGTNQPQHFGDGTRLSIL.

For the CDR3, the DNA is TGTGCCAGCAGCTTGGAGCAGGAGGATGAAAAACTGTTTTTT. It specifies CASSLEQEDEKLFF. This chain links TRBV5-8 with TRBJ1-4, with D unclear. Germline CDR1 is SGHTS and CDR2 is YDEGEE. This CDR3 comprises 14 residues. Trimming pared 0 bases from V and 6 bases from J, leaving 9 bases between.

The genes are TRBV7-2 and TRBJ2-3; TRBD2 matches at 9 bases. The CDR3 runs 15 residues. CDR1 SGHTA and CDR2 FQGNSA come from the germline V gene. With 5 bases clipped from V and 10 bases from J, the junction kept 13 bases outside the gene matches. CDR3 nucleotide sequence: TGTGCCAGCAGCACCTACCCCGGGACTAGCCCGCCGCAGTATTTT. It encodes CASSTYPGTSPPQYF.

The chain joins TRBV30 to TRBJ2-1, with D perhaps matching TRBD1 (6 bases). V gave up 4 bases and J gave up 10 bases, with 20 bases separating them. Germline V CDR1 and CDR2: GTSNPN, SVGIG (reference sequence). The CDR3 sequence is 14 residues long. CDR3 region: CAWNPGTTNGEQFF. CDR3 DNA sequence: TGTGCCTGGAACCCCGGGACAACAAATGGGGAGCAGTTCTTC.

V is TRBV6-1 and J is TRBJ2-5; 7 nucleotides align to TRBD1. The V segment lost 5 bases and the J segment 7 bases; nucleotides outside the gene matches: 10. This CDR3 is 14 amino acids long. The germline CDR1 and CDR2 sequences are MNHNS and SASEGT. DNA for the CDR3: TGTGCCAGCAGTCCCCAGACAGGGAAGGCGACCCAGTACTTC. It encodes CASSPQTGKATQYF.

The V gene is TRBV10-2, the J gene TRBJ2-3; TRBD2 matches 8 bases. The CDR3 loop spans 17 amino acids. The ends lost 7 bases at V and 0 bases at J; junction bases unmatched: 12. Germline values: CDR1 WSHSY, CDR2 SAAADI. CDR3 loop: CASTDRAGGQSTDTQYF. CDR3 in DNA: TGCGCCAGCACCGATCGGGCGGGAGGCCAGAGCACAGATACGCAGTATTTT.

CDR3: CASSSSGRVTGELFF. The CDR3 DNA reads TGTGCCAGCAGCTCTAGCGGGAGAGTCACCGGGGAGCTGTTTTTT. This chain uses TRBV5-4 with TRBJ2-2; 10 nucleotides match TRBD2. The V and J ends lost 3 bases and 4 bases, in that order; junction bases with no gene match: 3. Germline V gene sequence: CDR1 SGHNT, CDR2 YYREEE (reference sequence). This CDR3 contains 15 residues.

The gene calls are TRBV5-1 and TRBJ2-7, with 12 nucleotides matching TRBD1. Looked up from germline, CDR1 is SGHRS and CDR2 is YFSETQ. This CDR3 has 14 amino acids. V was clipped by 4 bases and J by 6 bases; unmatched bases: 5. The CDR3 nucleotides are TGCGCCAGCAGCGCCGGGACAGGGGGCCTCGAGCAGTACTTC. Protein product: CASSAGTGGLEQYF.

CDR3 sequence reads: CASSQLAGGADTQYF. In DNA form, the CDR3 reads TGTGCCAGCAGTCAACTAGCGGGAGGGGCAGATACGCAGTATTTT. The chain uses TRBV28 and TRBJ2-3; 13 nucleotides line up with TRBD2. The V segment lost 5 bases and the J segment 4 bases; nucleotides outside the gene matches: 3. This CDR3 spans 15 amino acids. Germline CDR1 MDHEN, CDR2 SYDVKM.

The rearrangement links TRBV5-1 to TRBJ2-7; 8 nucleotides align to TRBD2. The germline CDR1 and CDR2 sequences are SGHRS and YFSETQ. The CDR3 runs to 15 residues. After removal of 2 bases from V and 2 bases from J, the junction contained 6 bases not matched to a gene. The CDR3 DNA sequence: TGCGCCAGCAGCTTTACTAGCGGCAAAACCTACGAGCAGTACTTC. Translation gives CASSFTSGKTYEQYF.

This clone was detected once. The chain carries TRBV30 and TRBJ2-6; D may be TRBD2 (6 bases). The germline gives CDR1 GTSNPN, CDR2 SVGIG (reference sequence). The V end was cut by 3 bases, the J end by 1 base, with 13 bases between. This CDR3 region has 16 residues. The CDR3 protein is CAWRSKRASGANVLTF. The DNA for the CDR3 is TGTGCCTGGAGATCGAAGCGGGCGTCTGGGGCCAACGTCCTGACTTTC.

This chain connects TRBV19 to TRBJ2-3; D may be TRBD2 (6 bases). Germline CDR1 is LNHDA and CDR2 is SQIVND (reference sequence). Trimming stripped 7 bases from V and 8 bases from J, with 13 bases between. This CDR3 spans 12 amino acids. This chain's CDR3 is CASNPQGGTQYF. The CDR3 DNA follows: TGTGCCAGTAACCCCCAGGGAGGTACGCAGTATTTT. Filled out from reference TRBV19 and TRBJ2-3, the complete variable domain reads DGGITQSPKYLFRKEGQNVTLSCEQNLNHDAMYWYRQDPGQGLRLIYYSQIVNDFQKGDIAEGYSVSREKKESFPLTVTSAQKNPTAFYLCASNPQGGTQYFGPGTRLTVL.

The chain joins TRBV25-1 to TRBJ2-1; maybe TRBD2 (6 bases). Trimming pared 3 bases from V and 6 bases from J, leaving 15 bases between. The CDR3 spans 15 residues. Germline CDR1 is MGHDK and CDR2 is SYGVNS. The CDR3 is CASSEVAGTSNEQFF. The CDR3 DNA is TGTGCCAGCAGTGAGGTTGCGGGAACCTCCAATGAGCAGTTCTTC. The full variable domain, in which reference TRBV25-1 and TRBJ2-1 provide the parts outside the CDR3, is EADIYQTPRYLVIGTGKKITLECSQTMGHDKMYWYQQDPGMELHLIHYSYGVNSTEKGDLSSESTVSRIRTEHFPLTLESARPSHTSQYLCASSEVAGTSNEQFFGPGTRLTVL.

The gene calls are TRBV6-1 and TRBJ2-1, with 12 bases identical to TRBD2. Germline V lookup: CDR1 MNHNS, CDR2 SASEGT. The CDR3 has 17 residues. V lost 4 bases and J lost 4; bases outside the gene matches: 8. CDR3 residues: CASSASGTSGSYNEQFF. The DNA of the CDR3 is TGTGCCAGCAGTGCATCCGGGACTAGCGGGTCTTACAATGAGCAGTTCTTC.

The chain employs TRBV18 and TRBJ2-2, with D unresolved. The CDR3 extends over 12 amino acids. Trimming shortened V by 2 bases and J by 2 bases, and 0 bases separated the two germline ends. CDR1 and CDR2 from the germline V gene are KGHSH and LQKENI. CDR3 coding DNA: TGTGCCAGCTCACCAAACACCGGGGAGCTGTTTTTT. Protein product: CASSPNTGELFF.

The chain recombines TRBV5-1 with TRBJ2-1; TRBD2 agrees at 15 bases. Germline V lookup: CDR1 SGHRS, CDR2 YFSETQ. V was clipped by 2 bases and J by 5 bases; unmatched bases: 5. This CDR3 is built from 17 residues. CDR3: CASSLEGLAGGNNEQFF. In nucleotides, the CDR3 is TGCGCCAGCAGCTTAGAGGGACTAGCGGGAGGAAACAATGAGCAGTTCTTC.

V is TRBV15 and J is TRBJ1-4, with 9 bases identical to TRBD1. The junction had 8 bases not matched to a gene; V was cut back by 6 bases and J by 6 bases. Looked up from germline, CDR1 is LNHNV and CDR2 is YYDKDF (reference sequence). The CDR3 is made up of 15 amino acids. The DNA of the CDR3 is TGTGCCACCAGTTCGCCGGGACAGGGCCATGAAAAACTGTTTTTT. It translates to CATSSPGQGHEKLFF.

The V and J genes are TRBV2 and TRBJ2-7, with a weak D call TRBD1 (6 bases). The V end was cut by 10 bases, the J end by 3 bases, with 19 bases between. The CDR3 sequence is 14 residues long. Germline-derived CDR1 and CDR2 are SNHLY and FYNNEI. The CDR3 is CATDEQGYGYEQYF. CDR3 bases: TGTGCCACAGACGAGCAGGGGTACGGCTACGAGCAGTACTTC.

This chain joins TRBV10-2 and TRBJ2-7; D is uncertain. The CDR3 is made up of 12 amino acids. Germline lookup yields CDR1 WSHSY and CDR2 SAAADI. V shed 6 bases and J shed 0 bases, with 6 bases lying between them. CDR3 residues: CASRLSSYEQYF. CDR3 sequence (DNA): TGCGCCAGCAGACTTAGCTCCTACGAGCAGTACTTC.